These T cell receptor beta chains were read from a single sample in a study of early T cells in non-severe SARS-CoV-2 infection. A single record per CDR3 protein comes from TCRdb applying MiXCR to the 5' RACE reads. The data contain 50,000 to 70,000 distinct CDR3 sequences, 12% of them singletons. Material: whole blood. The receptor set was obtained from an adult who was a healthcare worker with PCR-confirmed SARS-CoV-2 infection or an uninfected control (not recorded which). CDR3s include the opening cysteine and the closing phenylalanine or tryptophan. D genes are given only for firm matches. For some rows the clone size is stated as once, few or many, or as a class when expanded; others skip it.

J | D | size | V | DNA | CDR3
TRBJ2-5 | . | many | TRBV12-3/TRBV12-4 | TGTGCCAGCACCGCAGGGGTCCGCGAGGAACAAGAGACCCAGTACTTC | CASTAGVREEQETQYF
TRBJ1-4 | . | . | TRBV6-5 | TGTGCCAGCAGTTACTCGAGGGGATTGGGTCGCGGGGAAAAACTGTTTTTT | CASSYSRGLGRGEKLFF
TRBJ2-4 | . | . | TRBV28 | TGTGCCAGCAGAAGGATTCGCGGCACAGACCGAGCCAAAAACATTCAGTACTTC | CASRRIRGTDRAKNIQYF
TRBJ2-2 | . | many | TRBV20-1 | TGCAGTGCTAGAGGGCTAGCCGGGGAGCTGTTTTTT | CSARGLAGELFF
TRBJ2-7 | TRBD1 | . | TRBV6-2/TRBV6-3 | TGTGCCAGCAGTTACTTAGTGGGACAGATTAACGAGCAGTACTTC | CASSYLVGQINEQYF
TRBJ1-1 | . | few | TRBV7-9 | TGTGCCAGCAGCCAAACCCAGGGAGTCGGAACTGAAGCTTTCTTT | CASSQTQGVGTEAFF
TRBJ1-1 | . | many | TRBV18 | TGTGCCAGCTCACCACCGGGGGACACTGAAGCTTTCTTT | CASSPPGDTEAFF
TRBJ2-1 | TRBD1 | few | TRBV10-1 | TGCGCCAGCAGTGGACAGGGACGCAATGAGCAGTTCTTC | CASSGQGRNEQFF
TRBJ2-3 | TRBD1 | . | TRBV29-1 | TGCAGCGCCGGACAGGGGTCAGATACGCAGTATTTT | CSAGQGSDTQYF
TRBJ1-3 | . | many | TRBV3-2 | TGTGCCAGCAGCCAAGAAAGAGGGGAACGGTACTCTGGAAACACCATATATTTT | CASSQERGERYSGNTIYF
TRBJ1-2 | TRBD1 | . | TRBV28 | TGTGCCAGCAGTCCAGGGGGGTATGGCTACACCTTC | CASSPGGYGYTF
TRBJ2-4 | TRBD2 | . | TRBV11-2 | TGTGCCAGCAGCTTAGATCCAGGACTAGCGTACCTAGCCAAAAACATTCAGTACTTC | CASSLDPGLAYLAKNIQYF
TRBJ1-2 | . | . | TRBV28 | TGTGCCAGCAGTTTCGGGACTCACTATGGCTACACCTTC | CASSFGTHYGYTF
TRBJ2-2 | . | . | TRBV28 | TGTGCCAGCGGGGAAGCGGGGACATACGGGGAGCTGTTTTTT | CASGEAGTYGELFF
TRBJ2-1 | . | few | TRBV21-1 | TGTGCCAGCAGCACGCGCCTAGCGGGATGCTCCTACAATGAGCAGTTCTTC | CASSTRLAGCSYNEQFF
TRBJ2-7 | TRBD2 | . | TRBV15 | TGTGCCACCAGCAGAGATGCGGCCACAACTAGCGGGAAACAGCAGTACTTC | CATSRDAATTSGKQQYF
TRBJ2-1 | . | few | TRBV20-1 | TGCGGTGGTGGTGGGACCAGCTCCTACAATGAGCAGTTCTTC | CGGGGTSSYNEQFF
TRBJ2-7 | TRBD2 | . | TRBV11-2 | TGTGCCAGCAGCTCAAGCCTGGGAGGGCCGGGGGAGCAGTACTTC | CASSSSLGGPGEQYF
TRBJ2-3 | TRBD2 | . | TRBV18 | TGTGCCAGCTCACCGTCTCGCGGGGGGGCCCCCAGCACAGATACGCAGTATTTT | CASSPSRGGAPSTDTQYF
TRBJ2-1 | TRBD2 | . | TRBV18 | TGTGCCAGCTCCCGGACTAGCGGGGAGAATGAGCAGTTCTTC | CASSRTSGENEQFF
TRBJ2-3 | . | . | TRBV15 | TGTGCCACCAGCAGAGATCAGGCCGGGATAGATACGCAGTATTTT | CATSRDQAGIDTQYF
TRBJ2-1 | . | few | TRBV10-3 | TGTGCCATCAGTGACTCAGGGAATAGCGGCAGCTCCTACAATGAGCAGTTCTTC | CAISDSGNSGSSYNEQFF
TRBJ2-1 | TRBD2 | . | TRBV3-1 | TGTGCCAGCAGCCAAGTACTAGCGGGAGGCAATGAGCAGTTCTTC | CASSQVLAGGNEQFF
TRBJ1-5 | . | many | TRBV5-6 | TGTGCCAGCAGCTTTCAGGCTGCTGGGCGTGTCAATCCGCCCCAGCATTTT | CASSFQAAGRVNPPQHF
TRBJ2-3 | TRBD2 | few | TRBV12-3/TRBV12-4 | TGTGCCAGCAGTTTGAAGTCTCGGGGACTAGCGGGGGGCCCTTTCACAGATACGCAGTATTTT | CASSLKSRGLAGGPFTDTQYF
TRBJ2-2 | TRBD2 | . | TRBV6-5 | TGTGCCAGCAGACCGGGGACTAGCGGGGCCGGGGAGCTGTTTTTT | CASRPGTSGAGELFF
TRBJ2-1 | . | many | TRBV29-1 | TGCAGCGTGGGCAGTAGCTCCTACAATGAGCAGTTCTTC | CSVGSSSYNEQFF
TRBJ2-2 | . | few | TRBV9 | TGTGCCAGCAGCGTAGAGCCAGGGCACACCGGGGAGCTGTTTTTT | CASSVEPGHTGELFF
TRBJ2-3 | TRBD2 | . | TRBV7-2 | TGTGCCAGCAGCCGACTAGCGGGATACACAGATACGCAGTATTTT | CASSRLAGYTDTQYF
TRBJ2-1 | . | few | TRBV4-1 | TGCGCCAGCAGCCAAGAATCGGCGGGACCCTACAATGAGCAGTTCTTC | CASSQESAGPYNEQFF
TRBJ2-1 | . | . | TRBV20-1 | TGCAGTGCTAGACTGTCTTCCCGCAACAATGAGCAGTTCTTC | CSARLSSRNNEQFF
TRBJ1-1 | . | many | TRBV5-6 | TGTGCCAGCAGTTGGAACACTGAAGCTTTCTTT | CASSWNTEAFF
TRBJ2-6 | TRBD1 | few | TRBV12-3/TRBV12-4 | TGTGCCAGCAGAGACAGGGCTGGGGCCAACGTCCTGACTTTC | CASRDRAGANVLTF
TRBJ2-1 | TRBD2 | many | TRBV7-8 | TGTGCCAGCAGCTTAGAGGGCAGCGGGAGGGCGCTCTCCTACAATGAGCAGTTCTTC | CASSLEGSGRALSYNEQFF
TRBJ2-2 | . | few | TRBV11-2 | TGTGCCAGCAGTCGACGGAGGGCTTACACCGGGGAGCTGTTTTTT | CASSRRRAYTGELFF
TRBJ2-1 | . | many | TRBV19 | TGTGCCAGTAGTTGGGTGCACCTCAATGAGCAGTTCTTC | CASSWVHLNEQFF
TRBJ2-4 | TRBD1 | many | TRBV7-9 | TGTGCCAGCAGCTTAGACGGGACAGGGAGTATGGACATTCAGTACTTC | CASSLDGTGSMDIQYF
TRBJ2-2 | TRBD2 | many | TRBV7-7 | TGTGCTAGCAGCTCTAGCGGGGCAATCACCGGGGAGCTGTTTTTT | CASSSSGAITGELFF
TRBJ2-5 | . | . | TRBV28 | TGTGCCAGCGTGAAACAGGGCTTTGGAGAGACCCAGTACTTC | CASVKQGFGETQYF
TRBJ1-1 | . | few | TRBV18 | TGTGCCAGCCGGGTAGGCGAGAACACTGAAGCTTTCTTT | CASRVGENTEAFF
TRBJ1-1 | . | many | TRBV6-5 | TGTGCCAGCAGTTACGGTATAATACAGGGAATGAACACTGAAGCTTTCTTT | CASSYGIIQGMNTEAFF
TRBJ2-7 | TRBD2 | . | TRBV5-1 | TGCGCCAGCAGCTCCACAAGCGGGAGTTACGAGCAGTACTTC | CASSSTSGSYEQYF
TRBJ2-5 | . | few | TRBV27 | TGTGCCAGCAGTTTAACTAGCAATCTCGGGGAACAAGAGACCCAGTACTTC | CASSLTSNLGEQETQYF
TRBJ2-3 | TRBD2 | . | TRBV9 | TGTGCCAGCAGCGTACTGGCTAGCGGGATTTCAGATACGCAGTATTTT | CASSVLASGISDTQYF
TRBJ2-5 | . | many | TRBV6-5 | TGTGCCAGCAGAAGGTCAAGGGGACAAGAGACCCAGTACTTC | CASRRSRGQETQYF